The clone carrying this TCR beta chain has just one count. Trimming removed 0 bases at V and 3 bases at J, with 12 bases between. Germline V lookup: CDR1 LGHNA, CDR2 YSLEER. The CDR3 sequence is 16 residues long. The entry originates in a study of shared clonotypes between healthy human individuals. Data came from immunoSEQ multiplex PCR; TCRdb stores just in-frame clones and leaves some out. The table includes 2 million to 2.5 million clones, around 93% detected once. The gene calls are TRBV4-3 and TRBJ2-1, with D possibly TRBD1 on 7 matching bases. The clonotype comes from a man younger than 35 in good health. Some clones in this sample may be carry-over from other donors' samples. Sequenced material: naive CD4+ T cells from PBMCs. Subset meaning: CD45RA+ positively selected. The CDR3 region has the DNA TGCGCCAGCAGCCAAGACAGGGGGGTGGGCTACAATGAGCAGTTCTTC. Translation: CASSQDRGVGYNEQFF.